This entry lists 24 T cell receptor beta chains sequenced from one sample in a study of molecular identifiers for immune sequencing clone quantification. From the PCR reads, TCRdb called clonotypes with MiXCR, one entry per CDR3 protein. The sample comprises about 35,000 distinct CDR3 sequences, about a fifth of which are singletons, and more than 0.9% rests with the top ten. The sequencing input was naive CD8+ T cells from blood, with Jurkat cell RNA spiked in. Subset of the sample: FACS-sorted CD8+CD4-CCR7+CD45RA+ naive T cells. Receptors were obtained from a human donor in good health. Some libraries in this study had Jurkat cell RNA spiked in.

Details on this clonotype: Given the absence of the conserved phenylalanine or tryptophan at the CDR3 end, a read error is likely. No DNA is shown, since the ends of the CDR3 on it are uncertain; the CDR3 is the one TCRdb lists. The chain carries TRBV6-2 or TRBV6-3 and TRBJ2-3. The CDR3 has 14 amino acids, counting both end residues. From germline, CDR1 is MNHEY and CDR2 SVGEGT. CDR3 loop: CASSFGVGTDTQYP.

Many counts were recorded for this clonotype. This chain connects TRBV7-9 to TRBJ2-7; D is unclear. This CDR3 is built from 12 residues. Germline values: CDR1 SEHNR, CDR2 FQNEAQ (reference sequence). Trimming stripped 4 bases from V and 5 bases from J, with 9 bases between. The CDR3 is CASSSRLNEQYF. The CDR3 nucleotides are TGTGCCAGCAGCTCCCGTCTCAACGAGCAGTACTTC.

This clonotype was observed at least ten times. The chain combines TRBV19 with TRBJ1-2, with a tentative D call TRBD1 (6 bases). The CDR3 sequence is 15 residues long. The germline gives CDR1 LNHDA, CDR2 SQIVND (reference sequence). V gave up 6 bases and J gave up 5 bases, with 19 bases separating them. CDR3 DNA sequence: TGTGCCAGTAGCCCGGCCGGGGGGGGCGCATATGGCTACACCTTC. Its protein is CASSPAGGGAYGYTF. The complete variable domain, with remaining parts taken from reference TRBV19 and TRBJ1-2, reads DGGITQSPKYLFRKEGQNVTLSCEQNLNHDAMYWYRQDPGQGLRLIYYSQIVNDFQKGDIAEGYSVSREKKESFPLTVTSAQKNPTAFYLCASSPAGGGAYGYTFGSGTRLTVV.

As concerns this clonotype: Compared with germline, one end of the junction differs, possibly owing to a read error. This chain links TRBV10-3 with TRBJ2-7, with a weak D call TRBD2 (6 bases). The CDR3 is 17 residues long. The germline V gene has CDR1 ENHRY and CDR2 SYGVKD. In nucleotides, the CDR3 is TGTGCCACCAGTGAGTCCGTGGAGGGTAGATTATCCTACGAGCAGTACTTC. This sequence encodes CATSESVEGRLSYEQYF.

In its sample, this clonotype was seen many times. The V and J genes are TRBV27 and TRBJ2-7; TRBD1 agrees at 7 bases. Trimming took 7 bases from V and 6 from J; bases not matched to a gene: 12. This CDR3 spans 14 amino acids. The V gene's germline CDR1 is MNHEY and CDR2 SMNVEV (reference sequence). DNA for the CDR3: TGTGCCAGCAAGGGGGCTGGTTATCTAGTCGAGCAGTACTTC. Its protein product is CASKGAGYLVEQYF.

Concerning this clonotype: It is likely a read error, because the conserved phenylalanine at the end of the CDR3 is missing. The chain couples TRBV5-3 to TRBJ1-1, with D perhaps matching TRBD1 (5 bases). TRBV5-3 falls under the ORF class, with uncertain function. This CDR3 has 13 residues. Here the CDR3 reads CVSSLTENTEAFL. DNA of the CDR3: TGTGTCAGCAGCTTGACAGAGAACACTGAAGCTTTCCTT.

Relative to its sample, this clonotype is medium-sized. V gene TRBV20-1 combines with J gene TRBJ2-5, with 13 bases fitting TRBD2. The CDR3 has 17 amino acids. The germline V gene encodes CDR1 DFQATT and CDR2 SNEGSKA (reference sequence). The V and J ends lost 5 bases and 4 bases, in that order; junction bases with no gene match: 13. CDR3 protein: CSAAPGLAGPQGETQYF. CDR3 in DNA: TGCAGTGCTGCACCGGGACTAGCGGGACCACAGGGAGAGACCCAGTACTTC.

As to this clonotype: A read error may be the cause here, since a much bigger clone is one base away. This chain joins TRBV28 and TRBJ2-7; D possibly corresponds to TRBD1 (5 bases). Trimming cost V 5 bases and J 5 bases, with 10 bases left between them. The V gene's germline CDR1 is MDHEN and CDR2 SYDVKM. The CDR3 contains 12 residues. CDR3 sequence (DNA): TGTGCCAGCAGTCCACAGGTCCACGAGCAGTACTTC. This sequence encodes CASSPQVHEQYF.

The J gene is TRBJ1-2, the V gene TRBV5-7; unclear D gene. TRBV5-7 qualifies as an ORF whose function is uncertain. V lost 0 bases and J 2 bases, leaving 2 bases between the germline ends. The CDR3 is made up of 12 amino acids. The CDR3: CASSLDNYGYTF. CDR3 nucleotide sequence: TGTGCCAGCAGCTTGGACAACTATGGCTACACCTTC.

This clonotype was counted between two and nine times. This sequence joins TRBV27 and TRBJ2-7; D remains unclear. The germline gives CDR1 MNHEY, CDR2 SMNVEV (reference sequence). V gave up 6 bases and J gave up 2 bases, with 14 bases separating them. This CDR3 spans 14 amino acids. The CDR3 sequence: CASRSLGSTYEQYF. The CDR3, as DNA: TGTGCCAGCAGGTCCCTGGGGTCCACCTACGAGCAGTACTTC.

This clonotype was picked up many times. The chain uses TRBV7-6 and TRBJ2-5; a weak D match, TRBD2 (7 bases). Germline values: CDR1 SGHVS, CDR2 FNYEAQ. The CDR3 totals 16 residues. V was trimmed by 1 base and J by 2 bases, leaving 14 bases between them. This CDR3 reads CASSLGFGGHQETQYF. The CDR3, as DNA: TGTGCCAGCAGCTTAGGGTTCGGGGGGCATCAAGAGACCCAGTACTTC.

By share, this clonotype ranks as medium-sized. The V gene is TRBV12-3 or TRBV12-4, the J gene TRBJ2-5; perhaps TRBD2 as D (6 bases). The ends were cut back, 5 bases at V and 2 bases at J, with 9 bases in the middle. The CDR3 has 13 residues. CDR3: CASSRDLQETQYF. The CDR3 DNA reads TGTGCCAGCAGTCGGGACTTGCAAGAGACCCAGTACTTC.

This clonotype was recorded at least ten times. This chain links TRBV4-3 with TRBJ2-1; 9 bases fit TRBD1. Per germline, CDR1 LGHNA and CDR2 YSLEER. Trimming cost V 4 bases and J 0 bases; bases outside gene matches: 1. CDR3 length equals 15 residues. DNA for the CDR3: TGCGCCAGCAGCCGGGACAGGGTCTCCTACAATGAGCAGTTCTTC. It specifies CASSRDRVSYNEQFF.

This clonotype was counted many times. The chain couples TRBV15 to TRBJ2-5, with D uncertain. The CDR3 covers 14 residues. Germline-derived CDR1 and CDR2 are LNHNV and YYDKDF (reference sequence). V was trimmed by 5 bases and J by 1 base, leaving 11 bases between them. CDR3 region: CATSYRAFQETQYF. CDR3 coding DNA: TGTGCCACCAGCTATAGGGCTTTCCAAGAGACCCAGTACTTC.

With regard to this clonotype: A much larger clone sits a single nucleotide away, making a read error possible. The V and J genes are TRBV28 and TRBJ2-5; D uncertain. Per germline, CDR1 MDHEN and CDR2 SYDVKM. The CDR3 is made up of 11 amino acids. CDR3 protein: CASTVQETQCF. The CDR3 DNA is TGTGCCAGCACGGTCCAAGAGACCCAGTGCTTC.

This clonotype was recorded many times. The chain couples TRBV20-1 to TRBJ2-7; D possibly corresponds to TRBD1 (5 bases). The germline gives CDR1 DFQATT, CDR2 SNEGSKA (reference sequence). V was trimmed by 0 bases and J by 4 bases, leaving 7 bases between them. This CDR3 region has 12 residues. DNA for the CDR3: TGCAGTGCTAGAGATCAGGGATACGAGCAGTACTTC. Its protein is CSARDQGYEQYF.

As regards this clonotype: Possible read error: a much larger clone is one base away. The V gene is TRBV6-2 or TRBV6-3, the J gene TRBJ2-3; D may be TRBD2 (6 bases). CDR3 size: 17 residues. The ends were cut back, 4 bases at V and 0 bases at J, with 17 bases in the middle. Germline CDR1 and CDR2: MNHEY and SVGEGT. The CDR3 sequence is CASSCGKQGLSTDTQYF. Written as DNA, the CDR3 is TGTGCCAGCAGTTGCGGAAAGCAGGGACTTAGCACAGATACGCAGTATTTT.

The sample holds many counts of this clonotype. The gene calls are TRBV28 and TRBJ2-3; possible D gene TRBD2, 5 bases. This CDR3 is 14 amino acids long. The germline V gene has CDR1 MDHEN and CDR2 SYDVKM. V was clipped by 4 bases and J by 1 base, with 9 bases between them. The CDR3 DNA sequence: TGTGCCAGCAGTTCCGGGGTTGGCACAGATACGCAGTATTTT. This gives the protein CASSSGVGTDTQYF.

This clonotype was detected many times. The genes are TRBV23-1 and TRBJ1-5; perhaps TRBD1 as D (5 bases). TRBV23-1 is an ORF for which the function is uncertain. V lost 0 bases, J lost 1 base, and 10 bases lay in between. The length of the CDR3 is 16 residues. The CDR3 protein is CASSQSRRQSNQPQHF. The DNA of the CDR3 is TGCGCCAGCAGTCAATCGAGGAGACAGAGCAATCAGCCCCAGCATTTT.

For this clonotype: Mismatch with germline at one junction end may stem from a read error. J is TRBJ2-1 and V is TRBV19, with no clear D. The CDR3 runs to 14 residues. The germline V gene encodes CDR1 LNHDA and CDR2 SQIVND (reference sequence). The CDR3 DNA sequence: TGTGCCAGCAGCCACTTAGACTCCTACAATGGGCAGTTCTTC. Translating it yields CASSHLDSYNGQFF.

As to this clonotype: A much larger clone differs by one base, so this may be a read error. The J gene is TRBJ2-5, the V gene TRBV20-1; TRBD2 matches 10 bases. Germline V gene data show CDR1 as DFQATT and CDR2 as SNEGSKA (reference sequence). The CDR3 runs 15 residues. The CDR3, as DNA: TGCAGTGCTAGGGAAAGCGGGGGGGCCCGAGAGACCCAGTGCTTC. As protein: CSARESGGARETQCF.

This clonotype showed up just once. The chain uses TRBV6-2 or TRBV6-3 and TRBJ2-1, with 9 nucleotides matching TRBD2. The CDR3 contains 16 residues. V was pared by 2 bases and J by 5 bases, with 7 bases of the junction left unmatched. In germline, CDR1 is MNHEY, CDR2 SVGEGT. The CDR3 reads CASSYAGLAPNNEQFF. The CDR3 coding sequence is TGTGCCAGCAGTTACGCGGGACTAGCCCCGAACAATGAGCAGTTCTTC.

This clonotype was counted at least ten times. The chain recombines TRBV11-2 with TRBJ2-3; TRBD2 matches 12 bases. Trimming cost V 1 base and J 3 bases; bases outside gene matches: 11. Germline V gives CDR1 SGHAT, CDR2 FQNNGV. The CDR3 contains 19 residues. Here the CDR3 DNA reads TGTGCCAGCAGCTTAGGGCTAGCGGGAGGGCCTAGTAGTACAGATACGCAGTATTTT. This gives the protein CASSLGLAGGPSSTDTQYF.

This clonotype was observed at least ten times. The chain couples TRBV7-6 to TRBJ2-3, with D unclear. The CDR3 has 13 amino acids. The V gene lost 5 bases and the J gene lost 2 bases, with 8 bases spanning the gap. The germline gives CDR1 SGHVS, CDR2 FNYEAQ. The CDR3 sequence: CASSPSNTDTQYF. Here the CDR3 DNA reads TGTGCCAGCAGCCCGTCGAACACAGATACGCAGTATTTT. The entire variable domain, with the rest obtained from reference TRBV7-6 and TRBJ2-3, is as follows: GAGVSQSPRYKVTKRGQDVALRCDPISGHVSLYWYRQALGQGPEFLTYFNYEAQQDKSGLPNDRFSAERPEGSISTLTIQRTEQRDSAMYRCASSPSNTDTQYFGPGTRLTVL.